The 10 T cell receptor beta chains below come from one sample, sequenced in a study of T cell clonality in common variable immunodeficiency (dated by TCRdb to between 2015 and 2017). The library was obtained by the immunoSEQ multiplex PCR assay. TCRdb took over this immuneACCESS table, retaining in-frame rearrangements with V and J assigned. Such tables are incomplete; in checked studies, under half of the missing clones stem from an unresolved V gene, and the remainder is unexplained. This sample contains roughly 32,000 clones, none of which is a singleton. Approximately 4% of the sample comes from the top ten. Sample: peripheral blood mononuclear cells. The source of these receptors is a person between 18 and 69 years old in good health.

Many counts were recorded for this clone. Germline and junction disagree at one end, which may indicate a read error. The read falls 3 residues short of the CDR3 end, and the missing part is taken from the germline J gene. V is TRBV7-7 and J is TRBJ2-1, with TRBD2 matching over 8 bases. The length of the CDR3 is 16 residues. Per the germline V gene, CDR1 is SSHAT and CDR2 is FNYEAQ (reference sequence). Here the CDR3 reads CASSPGLGNSYNEQFF. The covered CDR3 bases are TGTGCTAGCAGCCCGGGACTAGGAAACTCCTACAATGAG.

This clone was observed at least ten times. The read terminates 3 residues before the CDR3 end, so the remaining end is supplied by the germline J gene. V usage is TRBV4-1 and J usage is TRBJ2-5, with 7 bases identical to TRBD1. Germline CDR1 reads MGHRA; CDR2 reads YSYEKL. V lost 2 bases and J lost 4; bases outside the gene matches: 10. The CDR3 loop spans 16 amino acids. CDR3 loop: CASSQFWKGQPETQYF. CDR3 DNA, as far as it was read: TGCGCCAGCAGCCAATTCTGGAAGGGACAGCCAGAGACC.

This clone was detected ten times or more. A read error may account for a junction end that differs from germline. The observed sequence ends 3 residues before the CDR3 terminus, with the missing tail filled in from the germline J gene. The V and J genes are TRBV7-7 and TRBJ2-5; TRBD2 matches at 7 bases. CDR1 and CDR2 from the germline V gene are SSHAT and FNYEAQ (reference sequence). The CDR3 runs to 16 residues. CDR3 DNA, as far as it was read: TGTGCTAGCAGCTTAGATAGGACTAGTTCGTCAGAGACC. Translation: CASSLDRTSSSET. The full-length CDR3 reads as CASSLDRTSSSETQYF. The full variable domain, in which reference TRBV7-7 and TRBJ2-5 provide the parts outside the CDR3, is GAGVSQSPRYKVTKRGQDVTLRCDPISSHATLYWYQQALGQGPEFLTYFNYEAQPDKSGLPSDRFSAERPEGSISTLTIQRTEQRDSAMYRCASSLDRTSSSETQYFGPGTRLLVL.

This clone was counted many times. The read stops 3 residues short of the end of the CDR3; the missing end is completed from the germline J gene. The chain links TRBV30 to TRBJ2-1, with a possible D match to TRBD1 (5 bases). V was clipped by 7 bases and J by 3 bases, with 16 bases between them. This CDR3 spans 14 amino acids. Germline values: CDR1 GTSNPN, CDR2 SVGIG (reference sequence). CDR3 sequence: CASVVTVGYNEQFF. The CDR3 bases that were read are TGTGCCTCCGTAGTGACAGTGGGCTACAATGAG.

This clone was detected many times. Read coverage stops 3 residues before the CDR3 terminus; the germline J gene supplies the remainder. V and J are TRBV18 and TRBJ2-2; a weak D match, TRBD2 (6 bases). CDR1 is KGHSH and CDR2 is LQKENI in the germline V gene. V shed 0 bases and J shed 1 base, with 12 bases lying between them. The CDR3 is 17 amino acids. The CDR3: CASSPPEGSQNTGELFF. CDR3 bases read: TGTGCCAGCTCACCACCGGAGGGGTCGCAGAACACCGGGGAG.

This clone has a count of ten or more. Read data end 3 residues before the CDR3 end; the end is taken from the germline J gene. The J gene is TRBJ2-1, the V gene TRBV7-3, with 13 bases aligning to TRBD2. Germline V gene sequence: CDR1 SGHTA, CDR2 FQGTGA. After removal of 4 bases from V and 8 bases from J, the junction contained 11 bases not matched to a gene. CDR3 length equals 17 residues. The CDR3 region is CASSSSIPGLAGDEQFF. The CDR3 DNA, read in part, is TGTGCCAGCAGCTCATCAATCCCAGGACTAGCGGGAGATGAG.

With respect to this clone: The CDR3 extends 3 residues past the end of the read, so its final part is completed from the germline J gene. V and J are TRBV11-2 and TRBJ2-3, with no clear D. Looked up from germline, CDR1 is SGHAT and CDR2 is FQNNGV. V was pared by 3 bases and J by 0 bases, with 7 bases between. The CDR3 spans 14 residues. The CDR3 DNA, read in part, is TGTGCCAGCAGCTTTAAAACTAGCACAGATACG. This encodes CASSFKTSTDT. The entire CDR3 protein is CASSFKTSTDTQYF.

This clone came up a few times. The read ends 3 residues shy of where the CDR3 ends; the end is completed using the germline J gene. The rearrangement uses TRBV5-1 and TRBJ1-4; 9 nucleotides line up with TRBD1. The CDR3 is 15 residues long. CDR1 is SGHRS, CDR2 YFSETQ, per germline. CDR3 protein: CASSPGDRVNSPLFF. CDR3 DNA, as far as it was read: TGCGCCAGCAGCCCGGGGGACAGGGTCAATTCACCA.

This clone was detected ten times or more. Read sequence stops 3 residues before the CDR3 end, and the germline J gene provides the missing end. This chain connects TRBV19 to TRBJ2-5; possible D gene TRBD1, 5 bases. The V end was cut by 6 bases, the J end by 4 bases, with 9 bases between. This CDR3 region has 12 residues. The germline CDR1 and CDR2 sequences are LNHDA and SQIVND (reference sequence). CDR3 amino acids: CASSQGLETQYF. CDR3 bases read: TGTGCCAGTAGCCAGGGCCTAGAGACC.

This clone was picked up many times. The CDR3 is cut off 3 residues early in the read; its end comes from the germline J gene. The chain combines TRBV30 with TRBJ2-3; possibly TRBD1 for D (6 bases). The CDR3 contains 17 residues. The ends were cut back, 2 bases at V and 5 bases at J, with 23 bases in the middle. Germline V gene sequence: CDR1 GTSNPN, CDR2 SVGIG (reference sequence). The CDR3 is CAWSKAQGLLGGDTQYF. The sequenced CDR3 bases are TGTGCCTGGAGTAAGGCTCAGGGGCTACTAGGTGGAGATACG.